This TCR beta chain stems from a study of response to subunit inactivated influenza vaccine. Whole-study results and caveats: It was suggested by the authors that few new T cells are recruited by each seasonal influenza vaccination.

Germline CDR1 and CDR2: SGHRS and YFSETQ. The CDR3 contains 15 residues. The J segment lost 5 bases and the V segment lost 2 bases, leaving 5 bases of the junction unmatched. For this clonotype: What it recognizes is unknown.

TCRdb fed the RT-PCR reads into MiXCR, producing one record per CDR3 protein. The sample holds about 520,000 distinct CDR3 sequences, 10% to 11% seen once. This clonotype originated in a man aged 50 or older who received an inactivated influenza vaccine. This specimen was PBMCs from blood, taken 40 to 50 days after vaccination. The chain carries TRBV5-1 and TRBJ2-7; 12 bases are shared with TRBD1. As DNA, the CDR3 is TGCGCCAGCAGCTTTCCGGGACAGGGGGCGGACGAGCAGTACTTC. Its translation is CASSFPGQGADEQYF.